Listed below are T cell receptor beta chains from one sample, sequenced in a study of STAT3 mutations in large granular lymphocyte leukemia. Only in-frame clones appear in the TCRdb table, and some are missing; sequencing was by immunoSEQ multiplex PCR. Here the sample spans thousands of clones, around 40% being singletons. The specimen was peripheral blood mononuclear cells. These receptors were obtained from a man in his sixties with T-cell large granular lymphocyte leukemia. Some clones in this sample may be carry-over from other donors' samples. Both conserved end residues are part of each CDR3. A D gene is named only where the DNA matches it firmly. Clone sizes are given selectively: once, few, many, or a class where the clone is expanded.

size: .
D: .
V: TRBV5-1
J: TRBJ1-1
DNA: TGCGCCAGCAGCTCTCTGGCGAACACGGGGGAAGCTTTCTTT
CDR3: CASSSLANTGEAFF

size: .
D: .
V: TRBV7-9
J: TRBJ1-2
DNA: TGTGCCAGCAGCTTCAATCAAATCTATGGCTACACCTTC
CDR3: CASSFNQIYGYTF

size: few
D: .
V: TRBV25-1
J: TRBJ2-5
DNA: TGTGCCAGCAGTGGCCTCGGGAATCGGGCGGAGACCCAGTACTTC
CDR3: CASSGLGNRAETQYF

size: .
D: .
V: TRBV5-4
J: TRBJ1-4
DNA: TGTGCCAGCACCGCAGGAGGGGTGAATGAAAAACTGTTTTTT
CDR3: CASTAGGVNEKLFF

size: .
D: .
V: TRBV6-5
J: TRBJ2-2
DNA: TGTGCCAGCAGTTACGGAAGGGAATCCGGGGAGCTGTTTTTT
CDR3: CASSYGRESGELFF

size: .
D: .
V: TRBV11-3
J: TRBJ2-2
DNA: TGTGCCAGCAGCCCTCGGACAACCGGGGAGCTGTTTTTT
CDR3: CASSPRTTGELFF

size: .
D: .
V: TRBV6-5
J: TRBJ2-5
DNA: TGTGCCAGCAGTTACTCCGAAGGAGAGACCCAGTACTTC
CDR3: CASSYSEGETQYF

size: .
D: .
V: TRBV5-1
J: TRBJ2-7
DNA: TGCGCCAGCAGCCCGGCAGGGGACGAGCAGTACTTC
CDR3: CASSPAGDEQYF

size: .
D: .
V: TRBV5-1
J: TRBJ2-7
DNA: TGCGCCAGCAGCTCCTCCGGGACTCGGCCCTACGAGCAGTACTTC
CDR3: CASSSSGTRPYEQYF

size: few
D: .
V: TRBV27
J: TRBJ1-5
DNA: TGTGCCAGCAGTTTGTGGGGTAATAGCAATCAGCCCCAGCATTTT
CDR3: CASSLWGNSNQPQHF

size: .
D: .
V: TRBV5-1
J: TRBJ2-1
DNA: TGCGCCAGCAGCTTGGCCGGGGGCAATGAGCAGTTCTTC
CDR3: CASSLAGGNEQFF

size: few
D: TRBD1
V: TRBV10-2
J: TRBJ1-2
DNA: TGCGCCAGCAGTGAGTCTCGACAGGGGTTAGGCTACACCTTC
CDR3: CASSESRQGLGYTF